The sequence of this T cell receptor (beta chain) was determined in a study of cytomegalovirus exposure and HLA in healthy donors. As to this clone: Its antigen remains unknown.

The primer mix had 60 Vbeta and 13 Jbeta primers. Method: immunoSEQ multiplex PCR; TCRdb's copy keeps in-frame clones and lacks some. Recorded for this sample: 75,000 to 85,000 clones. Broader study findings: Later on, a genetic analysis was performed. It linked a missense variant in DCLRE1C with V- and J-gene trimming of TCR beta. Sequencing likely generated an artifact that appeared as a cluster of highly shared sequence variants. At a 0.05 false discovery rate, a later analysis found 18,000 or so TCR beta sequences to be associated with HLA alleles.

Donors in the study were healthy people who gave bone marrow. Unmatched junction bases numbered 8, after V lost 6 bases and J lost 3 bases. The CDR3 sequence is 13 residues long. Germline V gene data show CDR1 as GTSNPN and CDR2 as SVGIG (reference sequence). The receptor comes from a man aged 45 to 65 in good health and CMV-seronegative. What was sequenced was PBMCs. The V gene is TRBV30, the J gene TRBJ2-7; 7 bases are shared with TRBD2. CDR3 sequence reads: CACGVGGSYEQYF. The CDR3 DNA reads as TGTGCCTGTGGGGTGGGGGGGAGCTACGAGCAGTACTTC.